This T cell receptor beta chain was identified in a study of glioma-infiltrating T cells. Regarding the study as a whole: Very few CDR3 sequences were shared between tissue and blood. Tissue-blood divergence was below expectation in non-neoplastic patients, above in gliomas.

TCR alpha and beta CDR3 regions were amplified from RNA using iRepertoire nested multiplex PCR. From the multiplex PCR reads, TCRdb called clonotypes with MiXCR, one entry per CDR3 protein. The table lists roughly 200,000 distinct CDR3 sequences, about 32% of them singletons, with 20% to 25% in the top ten. In its sample, this clonotype was seen many times. Its antigen is not identified. Trimming stripped 0 bases from V and 2 bases from J, with 7 bases between. This CDR3 spans 14 amino acids. Germline V lookup: CDR1 LGHNA, CDR2 YSLEER. The chain is built from TRBV4-3 and TRBJ1-2; D is undetermined. The clonotype comes from a human donor with low-grade glioma or glioblastoma, undergoing nonglioma brain surgery, or in good health (not recorded which). Sequencing was done on a sample of glioma tissue, nonneoplastic brain tissue, or PBMCs (not recorded which). CDR3 bases: TGCGCCAGCAGCCAAGATCCCGGGAACTATGGCTACACCTTC. Its protein product is CASSQDPGNYGYTF.